This is a list of T cell receptor beta chains from one sample in a study of blood T cells in healthy people across ages. Each CDR3 protein is one row after TCRdb ran MiXCR on the 5' RACE reads. In the table there are fewer than 800,000 distinct CDR3 sequences, around 25% of which are singletons. The sample was also reused in another study, on T cells of mothers and their children.

Sequenced: blood. The receptors stem from a boy aged 10-17 years in good health. Both conserved end residues are part of each CDR3. The D gene is left open where the match is weak. Not all rows give a size; the values are once, few, many and, for expanded clones, a class.

TRBV20-1	-	TRBJ2-7	-	CSATVRRNSPYEQYF	TGCAGTGCCACTGTAAGACGGAACTCCCCCTACGAGCAGTACTTC
TRBV9	TRBD1	TRBJ2-3	-	CASSVGGQGGTDTQYF	TGTGCCAGCAGCGTAGGGGGACAGGGGGGGACAGATACGCAGTATTTT
TRBV20-1	-	TRBJ1-4	-	CSARDRTVHNEKLFF	TGCAGTGCTAGAGATAGGACAGTTCATAATGAAAAACTGTTTTTT
TRBV15	-	TRBJ2-7	-	CATSRERAGAYEQYF	TGTGCCACCAGCAGAGAACGCGCAGGGGCCTACGAGCAGTACTTC
TRBV2	TRBD1	TRBJ1-4	-	CASRDHRGNEKLFF	TGTGCCAGCAGAGACCACAGGGGGAATGAAAAACTGTTTTTT
TRBV20-1	TRBD2	TRBJ2-1	-	CSASSYGGSSEQFF	TGCAGTGCTAGTAGTTACGGCGGGAGTTCTGAGCAGTTCTTC
TRBV2	-	TRBJ2-1	few	CASSERGAPSYNEQFF	TGTGCCAGCAGTGAAAGGGGGGCCCCCTCGTACAATGAGCAGTTCTTC
TRBV28	-	TRBJ1-2	few	CASSRYSTGTYGYTF	TGTGCCAGCAGCCGCTATTCGACAGGCACCTATGGCTACACCTTC
TRBV28	-	TRBJ1-5	many	CASSGGNQPQHF	TGTGCCAGCAGTGGGGGCAATCAGCCCCAGCATTTT
TRBV25-1	-	TRBJ2-6	-	CASSDISGANVLAF	TGTGCCAGCAGTGATATCTCTGGGGCCAACGTCCTGGCTTTC
TRBV4-1	-	TRBJ1-6	few	CASSQDLPPDSTYGALHF	TGCGCCAGCAGCCAAGATCTTCCCCCGGACTCGACCTACGGGGCCCTCCACTTT
TRBV12-3/TRBV12-4	TRBD2	TRBJ2-1	-	CASSSSGSTYNEQFF	TGTGCCAGCAGTTCTAGCGGGAGCACCTACAATGAGCAGTTCTTC
TRBV12-3/TRBV12-4	-	TRBJ2-1	-	CASSFGPLNEQFF	TGTGCCAGCAGTTTTGGACCCCTCAATGAGCAGTTCTTC
TRBV20-1	TRBD1	TRBJ2-1	few	CSARDLGTGVDEQFF	TGCAGTGCTAGAGATCTAGGGACAGGGGTGGATGAGCAGTTCTTC
TRBV12-3/TRBV12-4	-	TRBJ2-7	-	CASSAVQGYEQYF	TGTGCCAGCAGTGCGGTACAGGGTTACGAGCAGTACTTC
TRBV21-1	-	TRBJ2-1	once	CASSKVQGTEQFF	TGTGCCAGCAGCAAGGTACAGGGTACTGAGCAGTTCTTC
TRBV7-2	TRBD2	TRBJ2-5	many	CASRLAGGETQYF	TGTGCCAGCAGACTCGCGGGGGGCGAGACCCAGTACTTC
TRBV25-1	-	TRBJ2-1	-	CASSDSREEYNEQFF	TGTGCCAGCAGTGATAGCAGGGAGGAGTACAATGAGCAGTTCTTC
TRBV6-1	-	TRBJ2-5	-	CAGRPGFQETQYF	TGTGCCGGTCGCCCTGGCTTCCAAGAGACCCAGTACTTC
TRBV28	-	TRBJ1-2	-	CASSIKVVNYGYTF	TGTGCCAGCAGTATCAAGGTTGTCAACTATGGCTACACCTTC
TRBV7-3	-	TRBJ2-3	-	CASSLTAHGAADTQYF	TGTGCCAGCAGCTTAACCGCACACGGTGCGGCGGATACGCAGTATTTT
TRBV7-9	-	TRBJ2-7	few	CASSFGQTHYEQYF	TGTGCCAGCAGCTTCGGGCAGACCCACTACGAGCAGTACTTC
TRBV5-6	-	TRBJ1-5	-	CDSSLGGGGQPQHF	TGTGACAGCAGCTTGGGCGGTGGGGGTCAGCCCCAGCATTTT